One sample yielded the 20 T cell receptor beta chains listed below, sequenced in a study of blood T cell repertoires in COVID-19. The table came from immunoSEQ multiplex PCR; TCRdb's copy has only in-frame clones and leaves some out. The profile shows almost 350,000 clones, more than 70% of them singletons. The source material was peripheral blood. The receptors stem from a woman aged 55-69 years with COVID-19, enrolled during active disease.

The chain uses TRBV13 and TRBJ1-2; 8 nucleotides agree with TRBD1. Germline loops: CDR1 PRHDT, CDR2 FYEKMQ (reference sequence). CDR3 length: 15 residues. V dropped 3 bases and J dropped 3; count of bases not matched to a gene: 6. This chain's CDR3 is CASSFRPDRDYGYTF. CDR3 nucleotides: TGTGCCAGCAGCTTTCGTCCGGACAGGGACTATGGCTACACCTTC.

This sequence joins TRBV23-1 and TRBJ1-4; possible D gene TRBD1, 6 bases. TRBV23-1 is given ORF status, its function remaining uncertain. The CDR3 has 15 residues. Trimming left V 3 bases short and J 7 bases short, with 15 bases between. CDR3 coding DNA: TGCGCCAGCAGTCAGTTAGACAGGCGTTCTGAAAAACTGTTTTTT. It translates to CASSQLDRRSEKLFF.

The genes are TRBV7-9 and TRBJ1-5; a weak D match, TRBD1 (5 bases). CDR1 is SEHNR and CDR2 is FQNEAQ in the germline V gene (reference sequence). The CDR3 length is 14 residues. Deletions cut 6 bases from V and 4 bases from J, with 13 bases between. This CDR3 is CASSGGAGNQPQHF. DNA of the CDR3: TGTGCCAGCAGTGGCGGGGCCGGGAATCAGCCCCAGCATTTT.

Here the CDR3 reads CASSIKDRANQPQHF. The CDR3 region has the DNA TGTGCCAGCAGCATCAAAGACAGGGCGAATCAGCCCCAGCATTTT. The chain has TRBV6-6 and TRBJ1-5, with 7 bases matching TRBD1. V was pared by 6 bases and J by 4 bases, with 9 bases of the junction left unmatched. This CDR3 has 15 amino acids. Germline-derived CDR1 and CDR2 are MNHNY and SVGAGI (reference sequence).

CDR3 coding DNA: TGTGCCACCAGCAAGGGCAGGGGGACTGGGGCCAACGTCCTGACTTTC. This gives the protein CATSKGRGTGANVLTF. This chain connects TRBV15 to TRBJ2-6; 7 nucleotides line up with TRBD1. CDR3 length: 16 amino acids. Germline V gene lookup returns CDR1 LNHNV and CDR2 YYDKDF (reference sequence). The V and J ends lost 4 bases and 2 bases, in that order; junction bases with no gene match: 5.

The chain links TRBV5-1 to TRBJ1-6; D unclear. The CDR3 contains 14 residues. Germline V gene data show CDR1 as SGHRS and CDR2 as YFSETQ. The ends were cut back, 0 bases at V and 6 bases at J, with 7 bases in the middle. The CDR3 DNA follows: TGCGCCAGCAGCTTGGACTTGATTAATTCACCCCTCCACTTT. It codes for CASSLDLINSPLHF.

V is TRBV6-6 and J is TRBJ1-4; no firm D call. Germline V CDR1 and CDR2: MNHNY, SVGAGI (reference sequence). Trimming pared 7 bases from V and 3 bases from J, leaving 9 bases between. The CDR3 loop spans 13 amino acids. The CDR3 is CASTAAPNEKLFF. DNA of the CDR3: TGTGCCAGCACCGCGGCCCCTAATGAAAAACTGTTTTTT.

The gene calls are TRBV10-3 and TRBJ1-2, with TRBD1 identical over 11 bases. Looked up from germline, CDR1 is ENHRY and CDR2 is SYGVKD. The CDR3 contains 17 residues. The J segment lost 5 bases and the V segment lost 3 bases, leaving 11 bases of the junction unmatched. In DNA, the CDR3 is TGTGCCATCAGTGAAAGGACAGGGGGCCTACTGGGTTATGGCTACACCTTC. Encoded protein: CAISERTGGLLGYGYTF.

CDR3 amino acids: CASRSPGQGAGEQYF. The CDR3 DNA reads TGTGCCAGCAGATCCCCGGGACAGGGGGCTGGCGAGCAGTACTTC. The chain is built from TRBV6-5 and TRBJ2-7; 12 positions match TRBD1. The V gene's germline CDR1 is MNHEY and CDR2 SVGAGI. The CDR3 is 15 amino acids. V shed 6 bases, J shed 6 bases, and the junction held 9 bases outside the gene matches.

The chain couples TRBV7-9 to TRBJ1-1; 11 nucleotides align to TRBD1. There are 15 residues in the CDR3. The trim removed 5 bases at V and 2 bases at J, leaving 4 bases unmatched. Germline CDR1 and CDR2: SEHNR and FQNEAQ (reference sequence). DNA of the CDR3: TGTGCCAGCAGCCCAAGGACAGGGGGCAACACTGAAGCTTTCTTT. Its translation: CASSPRTGGNTEAFF. Using reference TRBV7-9 and TRBJ1-1 for the parts outside the CDR3, the full variable domain is DTGVSQNPRHKITKRGQNVTFRCDPISEHNRLYWYRQTLGQGPEFLTYFQNEAQLEKSRLLSDRFSAERPKGSFSTLEIQRTEQGDSAMYLCASSPRTGGNTEAFFGQGTRLTVV.

The V gene is TRBV4-1, the J gene TRBJ2-5, with 7 nucleotides matching TRBD1. Germline lookup yields CDR1 MGHRA and CDR2 YSYEKL. The CDR3 covers 15 residues. J lost 2 bases, V lost 4 bases, and 7 bases had no gene match. The CDR3 loop is CASSPGQHLQETQYF. The CDR3 DNA reads TGCGCCAGCAGCCCGGGACAGCATCTTCAAGAGACCCAGTACTTC.

The chain employs TRBV5-1 and TRBJ2-5; 10 bases line up with TRBD2. Germline CDR1 and CDR2: SGHRS and YFSETQ. Unmatched junction bases numbered 2, after V lost 1 base and J lost 5 bases. This CDR3 comprises 14 residues. DNA for the CDR3: TGCGCCAGCAGCTTGACTAGCGGGGTTGAGACCCAGTACTTC. Translating gives CASSLTSGVETQYF.

The genes are TRBV7-9 and TRBJ1-5; TRBD1 aligns across 9 bases. Germline loops: CDR1 SEHNR, CDR2 FQNEAQ (reference sequence). CDR3 length equals 14 residues. Unmatched junction bases numbered 4, after V lost 6 bases and J lost 4 bases. CDR3 nucleotides: TGTGCCAGCAGTAACAGGGGGCTTAATCAGCCCCAGCATTTT. Amino acids: CASSNRGLNQPQHF.

This clone is a singleton in its sample. The chain is built from TRBV28 and TRBJ2-7; tentatively, D is TRBD1 (5 bases). There are 16 residues in the CDR3. Germline CDR1 and CDR2: MDHEN and SYDVKM. V lost 5 bases to trimming and J lost 3 bases, with 20 bases between them. The DNA of the CDR3 is TGTGCCAGCAGTCCCCCTCCAGGGCTAAAACGCTACGAGCAGTACTTC. This sequence encodes CASSPPPGLKRYEQYF. Full variable domain (remainder filled in from reference TRBV28 and TRBJ2-7): DVKVTQSSRYLVKRTGEKVFLECVQDMDHENMFWYRQDPGLGLRLIYFSYDVKMKEKGDIPEGYSVSREKKERFSLILESASTNQTSMYLCASSPPPGLKRYEQYFGPGTRLTVT.

The chain employs TRBV6-5 and TRBJ2-1; 9 bases fit TRBD2. Germline V gives CDR1 MNHEY, CDR2 SVGAGI. The CDR3 length is 15 residues. V dropped 5 bases and J dropped 0; count of bases not matched to a gene: 2. The chain's CDR3 is CASSLAGSSYNEQFF. Written as DNA, the CDR3 is TGTGCCAGCAGTCTAGCGGGGAGCTCCTACAATGAGCAGTTCTTC.

The genes are TRBV15 and TRBJ1-3; a weak D match, TRBD1 (6 bases). Trimming removed 0 bases from V and 0 bases from J, with 24 bases in between. Looked up from germline, CDR1 is LNHNV and CDR2 is YYDKDF (reference sequence). The CDR3 spans 21 residues. The CDR3 protein is CATSRDYILGGGSSSGNTIYF. The CDR3 DNA sequence: TGTGCCACCAGCAGAGACTACATTTTAGGGGGGGGCAGCTCCTCTGGAAACACCATATATTTT.

The V and J genes are TRBV28 and TRBJ1-2, with a tentative D call TRBD1 (5 bases). The length of the CDR3 is 14 residues. V gave up 1 base and J gave up 6 bases, with 12 bases separating them. Per germline, CDR1 MDHEN and CDR2 SYDVKM. For the CDR3, the DNA is TGTGCCAGCAGTTTATTAAGGGAGGGGAATGGCTACACCTTC. Translation: CASSLLREGNGYTF.

The chain combines TRBV27 with TRBJ2-7, with 9 bases fitting TRBD1. Germline CDR1 reads MNHEY; CDR2 reads SMNVEV (reference sequence). This CDR3 contains 13 residues. With 4 bases clipped from V and 3 bases from J, the junction kept 1 base outside the gene matches. As DNA, the CDR3 is TGTGCCAGCAGTTGGGGACAGGGCTACGAGCAGTACTTC. This codes for CASSWGQGYEQYF.

This sequence joins TRBV4-1 and TRBJ2-1, with 8 bases identical to TRBD1. The CDR3 is 16 residues long. Per germline, CDR1 MGHRA and CDR2 YSYEKL. Germline trimming cut 4 bases from V and 8 bases from J; bases unmatched to any gene: 13. CDR3 coding DNA: TGCGCCAGCAGCCGACCGGGCCAGGGGGCAATCCATGAGCAGTTCTTC. Amino acids: CASSRPGQGAIHEQFF.

The chain combines TRBV29-1 with TRBJ2-3; unclear D gene. Germline lookup yields CDR1 SQVTM and CDR2 ANQGSEA. V was cut by 5 bases and J by 4 bases, with 7 bases left in between. The length of the CDR3 is 11 residues. The CDR3, as DNA: TGCAGCGTTTATATTTCAGATACGCAGTATTTT. It codes for CSVYISDTQYF.